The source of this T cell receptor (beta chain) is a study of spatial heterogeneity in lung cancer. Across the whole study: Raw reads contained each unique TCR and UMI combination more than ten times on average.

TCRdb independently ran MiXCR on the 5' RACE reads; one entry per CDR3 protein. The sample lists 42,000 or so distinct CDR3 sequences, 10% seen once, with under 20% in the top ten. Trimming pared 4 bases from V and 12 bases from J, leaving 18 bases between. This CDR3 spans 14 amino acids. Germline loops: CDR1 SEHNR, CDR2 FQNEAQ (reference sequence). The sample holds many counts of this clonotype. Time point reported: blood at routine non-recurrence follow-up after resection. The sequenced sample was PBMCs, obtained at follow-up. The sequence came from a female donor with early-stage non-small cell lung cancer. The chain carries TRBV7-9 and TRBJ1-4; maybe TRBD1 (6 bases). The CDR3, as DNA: TGTGCCAGCAGCTCGGGGGCGTATCAAGAGGAACTGTTTTTT. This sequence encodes CASSSGAYQEELFF.